The sequence of this TCR beta chain was determined in a study of T cells in women clearing cervical HPV infection. Study background: HLA type stays a possible confounder, typing being limited.

Of note for this clone: Its antigen is currently unknown.

Study observations and caveats: CIN3+ cases had significantly higher TCR repertoire richness than controls, but evenness did not differ. Each sample's T-cell count was unknown, possibly confounding richness.

Assay: immunoSEQ multiplex PCR; the TCRdb copy retains only in-frame clones and omits some. In all, the sample yields 25,000 to 35,000 clones. The sequence derives from a woman aged 18 to 75 with a cervical HPV16 infection that either progressed to CIN3+ or cleared (not recorded which). The sequencing input was blood buffy coat.

The chain's CDR3 is CAWSPASGRNNEQFF. The DNA read from the CDR3 is TGTGCCTGGAGTCCGGCTAGCGGGAGGAACAATGAG. The rearrangement joins TRBV30 to TRBJ2-1, with 11 bases that match TRBD2. Sequencing ends 3 residues short of the CDR3 end; the germline J gene provides the rest. Germline assignment: CDR1 GTSNPN and CDR2 SVGIG (reference sequence). The CDR3 is 15 residues long. Trimming at V came to 2 bases and at J to 5 bases, leaving 5 bases not matched to a gene.